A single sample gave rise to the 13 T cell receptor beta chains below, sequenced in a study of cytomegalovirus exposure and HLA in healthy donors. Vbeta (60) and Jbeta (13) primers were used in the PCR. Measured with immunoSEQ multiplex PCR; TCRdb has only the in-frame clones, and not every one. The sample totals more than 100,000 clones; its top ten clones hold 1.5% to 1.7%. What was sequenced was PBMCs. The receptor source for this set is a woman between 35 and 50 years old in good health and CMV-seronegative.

The CDR3 coding sequence is TGTGCCAGCAGCCCCCGAACAGGCCTTAACTATGGCTACACCTTC. Its protein product is CASSPRTGLNYGYTF. V is TRBV9 and J is TRBJ1-2; D perhaps matches TRBD1 (5 bases). V was trimmed by 4 bases and J by 1 base, leaving 14 bases between them. The CDR3 is 15 residues long. Germline V CDR1 and CDR2: SGDLS, YYNGEE.

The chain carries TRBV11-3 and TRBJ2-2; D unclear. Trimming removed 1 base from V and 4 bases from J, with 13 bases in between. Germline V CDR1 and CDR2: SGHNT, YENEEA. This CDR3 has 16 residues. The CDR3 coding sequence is TGTGCCAGCAGCTTAGGTCGACTGGCGCTCACCGGGGAGCTGTTTTTT. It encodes CASSLGRLALTGELFF.

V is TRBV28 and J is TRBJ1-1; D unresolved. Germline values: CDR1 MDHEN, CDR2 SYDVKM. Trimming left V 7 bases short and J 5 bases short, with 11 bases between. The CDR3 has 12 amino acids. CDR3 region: CASNRGYTEAFF. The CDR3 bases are TGTGCCAGCAACCGAGGGTATACTGAAGCTTTCTTT.

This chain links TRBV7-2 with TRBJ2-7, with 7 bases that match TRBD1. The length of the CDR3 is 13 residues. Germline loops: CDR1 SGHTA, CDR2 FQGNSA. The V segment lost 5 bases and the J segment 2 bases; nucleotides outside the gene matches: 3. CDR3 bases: TGTGCCAGCAGCGAACAGGGGACCTACGAGCAGTACTTC. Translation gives CASSEQGTYEQYF.

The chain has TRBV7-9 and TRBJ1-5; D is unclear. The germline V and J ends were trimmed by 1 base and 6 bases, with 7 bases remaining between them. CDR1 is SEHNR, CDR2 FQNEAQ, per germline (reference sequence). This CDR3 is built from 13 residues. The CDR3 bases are TGTGCCAGCAGCTTAGGCCAGGCTCAGCCCCAGCATTTT. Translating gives CASSLGQAQPQHF.

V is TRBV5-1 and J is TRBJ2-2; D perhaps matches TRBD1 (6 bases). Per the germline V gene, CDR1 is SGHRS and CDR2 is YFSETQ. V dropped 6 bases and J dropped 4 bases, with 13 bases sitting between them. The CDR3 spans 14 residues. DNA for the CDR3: TGCGCCAGCACCGATTTACAGGGCACCGGGGAGCTGTTTTTT. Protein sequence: CASTDLQGTGELFF.

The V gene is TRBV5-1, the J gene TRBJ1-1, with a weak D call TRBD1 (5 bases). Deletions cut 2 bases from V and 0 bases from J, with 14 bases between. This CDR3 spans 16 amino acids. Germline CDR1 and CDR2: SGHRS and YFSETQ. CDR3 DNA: TGCGCCAGCAGCTTCGGGCGGGGCCTGGTGAACACTGAAGCTTTCTTT. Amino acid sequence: CASSFGRGLVNTEAFF.

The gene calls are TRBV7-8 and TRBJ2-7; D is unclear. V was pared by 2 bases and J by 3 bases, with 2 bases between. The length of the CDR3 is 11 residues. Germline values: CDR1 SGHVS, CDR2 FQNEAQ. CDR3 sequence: CASSLYYEQYF. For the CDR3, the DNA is TGTGCCAGCAGCTTATACTACGAGCAGTACTTC.

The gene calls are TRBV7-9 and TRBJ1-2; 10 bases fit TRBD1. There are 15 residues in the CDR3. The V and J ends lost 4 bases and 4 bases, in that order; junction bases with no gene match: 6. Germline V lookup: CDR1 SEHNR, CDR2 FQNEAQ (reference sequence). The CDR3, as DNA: TGTGCCAGCAGCTCGGGACAGGGGAATTTCTATGGCTACACCTTC. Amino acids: CASSSGQGNFYGYTF.

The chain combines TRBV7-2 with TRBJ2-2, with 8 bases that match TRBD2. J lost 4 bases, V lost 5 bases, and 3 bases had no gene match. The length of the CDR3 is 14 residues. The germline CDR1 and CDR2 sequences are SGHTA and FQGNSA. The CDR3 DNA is TGTGCCAGCAGCCTACTAGCGGTCACCGGGGAGCTGTTTTTT. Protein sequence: CASSLLAVTGELFF.

Here the CDR3 DNA reads TGTGCCAGCAGTGAGAGGGGAGGGGAGACCCAGTACTTC. Translation gives CASSERGGETQYF. V and J are TRBV25-1 and TRBJ2-5; 7 bases match TRBD2. Germline CDR1 is MGHDK and CDR2 is SYGVNS. The CDR3 spans 13 residues. V lost 3 bases to trimming and J lost 5 bases; unmatched junction nucleotides: 3.

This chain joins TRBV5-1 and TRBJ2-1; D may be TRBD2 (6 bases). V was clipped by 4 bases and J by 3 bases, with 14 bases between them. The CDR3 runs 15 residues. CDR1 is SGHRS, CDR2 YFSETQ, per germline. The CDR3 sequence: CASSPRGTNYNEQFF. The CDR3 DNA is TGCGCCAGCAGCCCTCGGGGGACCAACTACAATGAGCAGTTCTTC.

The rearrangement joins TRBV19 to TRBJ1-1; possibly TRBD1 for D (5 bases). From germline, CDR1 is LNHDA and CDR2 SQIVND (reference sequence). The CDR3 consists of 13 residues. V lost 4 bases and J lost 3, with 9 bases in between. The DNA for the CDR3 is TGTGCCAGTAGTAGACAGACGGACACTGAAGCTTTCTTT. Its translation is CASSRQTDTEAFF.